This TCR beta chain was identified in a study of OX40 agonist ivuxolimab in advanced cancers. Findings and limits, study-wide: CD4+ and CD8+ blood T cells expanded clonally by week 6 at 0.1 to 3.0 mg/kg. Some patients who did not respond also had low normalized T-cell clonal expansion.

This clone showed up just a few times. Its specificity is not known. The CDR3 runs to 11 residues. From germline, CDR1 is MNHNY and CDR2 SVGAGI (reference sequence). V gave up 6 bases and J gave up 5 bases, with 2 bases separating them. Clones were sequenced by immunoSEQ multiplex PCR, and TCRdb holds only the in-frame ones, with some missing. The sample lists some 100,000 clones, 90% occurring once. J is TRBJ1-6 and V is TRBV6-6; D gene uncertain. This clonotype originated in an adult with an advanced solid tumor such as melanoma, head and neck, liver or kidney cancer. The sample consisted of CD4+ or CD8+ T cells sorted from blood, taken in a trial of the OX40 agonist ivuxolimab. In DNA form, the CDR3 reads TGTGCCAGCAGGGATAATTCACCCCTCCACTTT. It specifies CASRDNSPLHF.